This T cell receptor beta chain originates from a study of response to subunit inactivated influenza vaccine. Findings and caveats of the study: There was a suggestion from the authors that each seasonal influenza vaccination recruits few new T cells.

Each CDR3 protein is one row after TCRdb ran MiXCR on the RT-PCR reads. The sample carries approximately 730,000 distinct CDR3 sequences, about 15% recorded once. This clonotype was found many times. Its antigen is still unknown. Here the sequenced sample was PBMCs from blood, taken roughly 2 weeks before vaccination. The TCR comes from a man between 50 and 59 years old who received an inactivated influenza vaccine.

The CDR3 coding sequence is TGTGCCAGCAGCTTAGGGACAGACTCGGAGCAGTTCTTC. Translating it yields CASSLGTDSEQFF. The V gene is TRBV7-9, the J gene TRBJ2-1, with D maybe TRBD1 (6 bases). The CDR3 runs to 13 residues. V was shortened by 1 base and J by 10 bases, with 11 bases between the two germline ends. Germline V gives CDR1 SEHNR, CDR2 FQNEAQ (reference sequence).